This TCR beta chain was documented in a study of CD8 T cells in Susac syndrome. The RNA, 0.5 to 1 ug, was put through reverse transcription using random hexamers. TCRdb independently ran MiXCR on the immunoSEQ multiplex PCR reads; one entry per CDR3 protein. The table includes about 180,000 distinct CDR3 sequences, roughly 95% detected once. CDR3 length: 14 residues. Between the trimmed V and J ends, which lost 10 bases and 3 bases, there was a span of 16 bases. The gene calls are TRBV12-3 or TRBV12-4 and TRBJ2-1, with D possibly TRBD2 on 6 matching bases. The sequenced material came from CD4+ T cells from PBMCs. The clonotype comes from a human donor with Susac syndrome. The CDR3: CATNPAGYYNEQFF. The CDR3 bases are TGTGCCACCAATCCGGCGGGGTACTACAATGAGCAGTTCTTC.